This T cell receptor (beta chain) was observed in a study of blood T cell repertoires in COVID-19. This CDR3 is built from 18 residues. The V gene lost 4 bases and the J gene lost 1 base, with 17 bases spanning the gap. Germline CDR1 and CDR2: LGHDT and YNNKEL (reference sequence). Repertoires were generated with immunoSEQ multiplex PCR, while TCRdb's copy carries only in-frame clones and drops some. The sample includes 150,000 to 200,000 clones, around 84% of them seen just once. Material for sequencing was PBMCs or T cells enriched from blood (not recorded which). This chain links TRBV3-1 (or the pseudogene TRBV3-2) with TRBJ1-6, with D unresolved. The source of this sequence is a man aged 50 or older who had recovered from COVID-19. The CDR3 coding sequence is TGTGCCAGCAGCCTTGAGGGCCCCTTTAGTTCCTATAATTCACCCCTCCACTTT. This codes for CASSLEGPFSSYNSPLHF.